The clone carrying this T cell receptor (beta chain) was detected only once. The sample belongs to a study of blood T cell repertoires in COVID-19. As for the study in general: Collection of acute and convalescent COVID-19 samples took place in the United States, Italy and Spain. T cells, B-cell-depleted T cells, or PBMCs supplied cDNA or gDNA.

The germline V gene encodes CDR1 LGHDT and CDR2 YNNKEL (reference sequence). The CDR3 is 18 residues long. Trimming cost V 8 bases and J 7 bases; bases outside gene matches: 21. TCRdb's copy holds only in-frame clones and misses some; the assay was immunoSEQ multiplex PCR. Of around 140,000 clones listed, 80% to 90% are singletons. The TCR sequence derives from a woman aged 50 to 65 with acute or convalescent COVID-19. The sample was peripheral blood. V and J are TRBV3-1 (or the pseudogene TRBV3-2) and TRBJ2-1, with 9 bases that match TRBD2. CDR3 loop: CASGAHRIVAGVWNEQFF. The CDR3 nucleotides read TGTGCCAGCGGAGCACATAGAATCGTAGCGGGAGTATGGAATGAGCAGTTCTTC.